This TCR beta chain was recovered during a study of blood T cell repertoires in COVID-19. Study context: The cDNA or gDNA used as material had been derived from T cells, B-cell-depleted T cells, or PBMCs.

Either two negative PCRs, clearance, or symptom resolution qualified Cohort 3 donors as recovered. This clone was counted only a few times. Methods used by the authors: Amplification from reference gene primers served as the basis for estimated nucleated cell counts. Produced via immunoSEQ multiplex PCR; TCRdb's table is partial and in-frame only. V and J calls plus clone size are reproduced from that table; the DNA served to infer D and trimming. The repertoire holds under 350,000 clones, with 89% as singletons. The sample was PBMCs or T cells enriched from blood (not recorded which). The source of this sequence is a woman aged 40 to 55 who had recovered from COVID-19.

The CDR3 loop reads CASSPLWDSSNYGYTF. CDR3 bases: TGTGCCAGCTCACCACTTTGGGACAGCTCTAACTATGGCTACACCTTC. The chain combines TRBV18 with TRBJ1-2; 7 bases map to TRBD1. Germline V gene data show CDR1 as KGHSH and CDR2 as LQKENI. With V trimmed by 1 base and J by 0 bases, 5 bases remained unmatched. The CDR3 extends over 16 amino acids.